These 20 T cell receptor beta chains were all obtained from the same sample, sequenced in a study of T-cell reconstitution after alpha-beta-depleted transplantation in children. Unique molecular identifiers were incorporated during preparation of the TCRbeta library. TCRdb re-derived calls from the PCR reads in MiXCR, one entry per CDR3 protein. The table has some 840,000 distinct CDR3 sequences, roughly 15% seen once. This material consisted of PBMCs, mostly from graft donor cells, taken 360 days after TCRalphabeta/CD19-depleted stem cell transplant. The receptor source for this set is a male patient aged 10 to 17 who had a stem cell transplant for acute lymphoblastic leukemia, so the T cells may come from the graft donor.

This clonotype occurred many times. This sequence joins TRBV5-1 and TRBJ2-1, with D possibly matching TRBD2 (5 bases). The CDR3 totals 15 residues. The germline V gene has CDR1 SGHRS and CDR2 YFSETQ. The V end lost 0 bases, the J end lost 6 bases, and 13 bases lay between the germline ends. The CDR3 loop reads CASSLVGLAPNEQFF. The CDR3 DNA is TGCGCCAGCAGCTTGGTTGGGCTAGCCCCCAATGAGCAGTTCTTC.

This clonotype has only a few counts. The gene calls are TRBV18 and TRBJ2-3; D is uncertain. The V and J ends lost 3 bases and 0 bases respectively, with 10 bases between them. Looked up from germline, CDR1 is KGHSH and CDR2 is LQKENI. This CDR3 contains 15 residues. The CDR3 nucleotides are TGTGCCAGCTCACCGGACGGAACTAGCACAGATACGCAGTATTTT. Amino acids: CASSPDGTSTDTQYF.

This clonotype was counted only a few times. This chain joins TRBV27 and TRBJ2-5, with D maybe TRBD1 (5 bases). Germline assignment: CDR1 MNHEY and CDR2 SMNVEV (reference sequence). Trimming shortened V by 2 bases and J by 0 bases, and 19 bases separated the two germline ends. The CDR3 is 18 amino acids. CDR3 DNA: TGTGCCAGCAGTTTAGCCCAGCCAGGGCGTCTCTACCAAGAGACCCAGTACTTC. The encoded protein is CASSLAQPGRLYQETQYF.

This clonotype has ten or more counts. The chain has TRBV12-3 or TRBV12-4 and TRBJ1-5, with D tentatively TRBD1 (5 bases). The V gene lost 2 bases and the J gene lost 0 bases, with 8 bases spanning the gap. The length of the CDR3 is 15 residues. This CDR3 reads CASSLLGHSNQPQHF. CDR3 nucleotides: TGTGCCAGCAGTTTACTTGGACATAGCAATCAGCCCCAGCATTTT.

This clonotype was seen a handful of times. V and J are TRBV24-1 and TRBJ2-1; 12 bases agree with TRBD1. CDR1 KGHDR and CDR2 SFDVKD come from the germline V gene. This CDR3 region has 19 residues. V gave up 9 bases and J gave up 1 base; unmatched junction bases: 15. The CDR3 nucleotides are TGTGCCACCGCGACCTCCACCCCGGGACAGGGGGCATCCTACAATGAGCAGTTCTTC. Protein product: CATATSTPGQGASYNEQFF.

This clonotype has at least ten counts. The V call is TRBV5-1, the J call TRBJ1-2, with TRBD1 matching over 10 bases. Germline CDR1 SGHRS, CDR2 YFSETQ. The trim removed 7 bases at V and 6 bases at J, leaving 6 bases unmatched. The CDR3 totals 13 residues. This CDR3 is CASGDRGLDGYTF. The CDR3 DNA is TGCGCCAGCGGCGACAGGGGGCTCGATGGCTACACCTTC.

This clonotype was detected a few times. The chain joins TRBV3-1 to TRBJ2-1, with 10 nucleotides matching TRBD1. The CDR3 is 13 amino acids. The junction had 8 bases not matched to a gene; V was cut back by 2 bases and J by 16 bases. Germline V CDR1 and CDR2: LGHDT, YNNKEL (reference sequence). CDR3 sequence (DNA): TGTGCCAGCAGCCAAAATCGACAGGGGGCTTTTTTCTTC. It yields the protein CASSQNRQGAFFF.

This clonotype was seen more than once but under ten times. Compared with germline, one end of the junction differs, possibly owing to a read error. The chain recombines TRBV5-1 with TRBJ2-1; D ambiguous. The CDR3 is 12 residues long. Germline V gene lookup returns CDR1 SGHRS and CDR2 YFSETQ. As DNA, the CDR3 is TGCGCCACCAGCCGAAACAACAATGAGCAGTTCTTC. Protein product: CATSRNNNEQFF.

In this sample, this clonotype turned up many times. Here the CDR3 reads CASSLGQRNQPQHF. The CDR3 region has the DNA TGTGCCAGCAGCTTAGGACAGCGAAATCAGCCCCAGCATTTT. V usage is TRBV7-2 and J usage is TRBJ1-5, with a tentative D call TRBD1 (5 bases). Trimming took off 1 base at V and 4 bases at J, with 8 bases between the two ends. The V gene's germline CDR1 is SGHTA and CDR2 FQGNSA. This CDR3 region has 14 residues.

The V call is TRBV5-1, the J call TRBJ2-7; no clear D. The germline CDR1 and CDR2 sequences are SGHRS and YFSETQ. The CDR3 contains 14 residues. V lost 4 bases to trimming and J lost 0 bases, with 11 bases between them. The CDR3 reads CASSPAAPSYEQYF. As DNA, the CDR3 is TGCGCCAGCAGCCCGGCGGCGCCCTCCTACGAGCAGTACTTC.

The chain is built from TRBV12-5 and TRBJ1-1; D gene uncertain. Germline V gene lookup returns CDR1 LGHNT and CDR2 FRNRAP. The CDR3 has 13 amino acids. Deletions cut 5 bases from V and 1 base from J, with 8 bases between. This CDR3 is CASGLLRNTEAFF. DNA of the CDR3: TGTGCTAGTGGTCTCCTTAGGAACACTGAAGCTTTCTTT.

The chain joins TRBV7-6 to TRBJ2-4, with D maybe TRBD1 (5 bases). Germline V gene lookup returns CDR1 SGHVS and CDR2 FNYEAQ. V shed 1 base and J shed 1 base, with 14 bases lying between them. This CDR3 region has 17 residues. The DNA for the CDR3 is TGTGCCAGCAGCTTAGACGGCGTGGGGCCGGCCAAAAACATTCAGTACTTC. Translating it yields CASSLDGVGPAKNIQYF.

The gene calls are TRBV12-3 or TRBV12-4 and TRBJ1-1; a possible D gene is TRBD1 (5 bases). Trimming took 6 bases from V and 5 from J, leaving 13 bases between them. CDR3 length: 13 amino acids. The CDR3 sequence: CASSPRVSTEAFF. The CDR3 region has the DNA TGTGCCAGCAGCCCCAGGGTGAGTACTGAAGCTTTCTTT.

This clonotype was observed a handful of times. This sequence joins TRBV11-1 and TRBJ2-3; 12 bases match TRBD2. Losses at the gene ends were 4 bases for V and 5 bases for J; bases not matched to a gene: 19. The CDR3 spans 20 residues. Germline V gene data show CDR1 as SGHAT and CDR2 as FQDESV (reference sequence). The CDR3 protein is CASSSPGTSGPEPSGDTQYF. As DNA, the CDR3 is TGTGCCAGCAGCTCCCCCGGGACTAGCGGGCCGGAACCTTCGGGAGATACGCAGTATTTT.

At least ten counts were recorded for this clonotype. CDR3 sequence (DNA): TGTGCCAGCAGCGTGACCGAGAGCTCCTACAATGAGCAGTTCTTC. This codes for CASSVTESSYNEQFF. The chain is built from TRBV13 and TRBJ2-1; no reliable D call. The CDR3 sequence is 15 residues long. Germline CDR1 is PRHDT and CDR2 is FYEKMQ (reference sequence). Trimming stripped 5 bases from V and 0 bases from J, with 11 bases between.

V is TRBV27 and J is TRBJ2-2; D uncertain. This CDR3 is 11 amino acids long. Deletions cut 6 bases from V and 7 bases from J, with 6 bases between. Germline lookup yields CDR1 MNHEY and CDR2 SMNVEV (reference sequence). The CDR3 DNA reads TGTGCCAGCAGCCGCTACGGGGAGCTGTTTTTT. Translating gives CASSRYGELFF.

This clonotype was observed a handful of times. CDR3 in amino acids: CASSQSVPDTQYF. The DNA for the CDR3 is TGTGCCAGCAGCCAGTCGGTTCCAGATACGCAGTATTTT. The rearrangement links TRBV14 to TRBJ2-3; D gene unclear. V shed 3 bases and J shed 4 bases, with 8 bases lying between them. Germline CDR1 and CDR2: SGHDN and FVKESK. This CDR3 region has 13 residues. Based on the CDR3 plus reference TRBV14 and TRBJ2-3, the full variable domain is EAGVTQFPSHSVIEKGQTVTLRCDPISGHDNLYWYRRVMGKEIKFLLHFVKESKQDESGMPNNRFLAERTGGTYSTLKVQPAELEDSGVYFCASSQSVPDTQYFGPGTRLTVL.

This clonotype has just a few counts. V is TRBV10-3 and J is TRBJ1-1; TRBD1 might be the D (6 bases). Per germline, CDR1 ENHRY and CDR2 SYGVKD. The CDR3 loop spans 13 amino acids. V was cut by 8 bases and J by 1 base, with 11 bases left in between. Here the CDR3 DNA reads TGTGCCATCGCGAACAGGGCGAACACTGAAGCTTTCTTT. Translation gives CAIANRANTEAFF.

This clonotype occurred a few times. The genes are TRBV5-1 and TRBJ1-1, with D perhaps matching TRBD1 (5 bases). This CDR3 comprises 15 residues. The ends were cut back, 1 base at V and 0 bases at J, with 10 bases in the middle. Per the germline V gene, CDR1 is SGHRS and CDR2 is YFSETQ. This CDR3 reads CASSLTGTMNTEAFF. The CDR3 nucleotides are TGCGCCAGCAGCTTGACCGGGACTATGAACACTGAAGCTTTCTTT.

The DNA for the CDR3 is TGTGCCAGCTCACTTCACCGGGACTTAGAGACCCAGTACTTC. Its protein is CASSLHRDLETQYF. This chain joins TRBV18 and TRBJ2-5; TRBD2 is a possible D gene (6 bases). CDR3 length: 14 amino acids. Germline lookup yields CDR1 KGHSH and CDR2 LQKENI. The V end was cut by 4 bases, the J end by 4 bases, with 13 bases between. Complete variable domain (other parts from reference TRBV18 and TRBJ2-5): NAGVMQNPRHLVRRRGQEARLRCSPMKGHSHVYWYRQLPEEGLKFMVYLQKENIIDESGMPKERFSAEFPKEGPSILRIQQVVRGDSAAYFCASSLHRDLETQYFGPGTRLLVL.